This T cell receptor (beta chain) was sequenced for a study of glioma-infiltrating T cells after dendritic cell vaccination (dated by TCRdb to 2016 to 2017). A note on the overall study: The cohort comprised approximately 15 glioblastoma patients from Phase I and II dendritic cell vaccination trials, 9 newly diagnosed and 6 with recurrent disease. Patients received autologous tumor lysate-pulsed dendritic cell vaccination between the early 2000s and the early 2010s. To make the vaccine, monocyte-derived dendritic cells were cultured for 6 to 7 days with IL-4 and GM-CSF and then pulsed overnight with autologous tumor lysate. Three intradermal dendritic cell vaccine injections were administered to patients at biweekly intervals in the arm below the axilla. In glioblastoma patients vaccinated with dendritic cells, deep sequencing of TCR beta CDR3 regions served to measure tumor-infiltrating lymphocyte content and to compare repertoires between tumor and blood. Survival after dendritic cell vaccination was correlated with TCR sequencing metrics, including TIL content and tumor-blood repertoire overlap. Broad study findings and their caveats: TCR clonality showed no direct relationship with survival, which suggests that a diverse polyclonal response may be important. Longer time to progression and overall survival after dendritic cell vaccination were predicted by higher estimated pretreatment TIL content. The response model built on TCR overlap across three groups was characterized as speculative, with prospective validation still needed. The cohort was small and heterogeneous, and full blood and tumor sets were available for few patients, with initial-recurrent tumor pairs available for even fewer patients.

V has 1 base trimmed and J has 4 bases trimmed; junction bases matching no gene number 2. From its cysteine to its phenylalanine, the CDR3 spans 15 amino acids. The CDR3 DNA has 45 bases and is translated from base 1. CDR1 and CDR2 are drawn from the germline V gene: SQVTM, ANQGSEA. Patients were selected for having adequate residual fresh-frozen tumor tissue and more than two years of available survival data. None of the glioblastoma patients carried an isocitrate dehydrogenase mutation, although molecular status otherwise varied. PBMC were collected before vaccination, two weeks after the third vaccination, and at tumor progression when it occurred. The Qiagen DNeasy Blood extraction Kit was used to extract genomic DNA. TCRB CDR3 regions were amplified from around 2.1 ug genomic DNA, or all available DNA if less, using the immunoSEQ assay. The multiplex PCR employed 60 forward primers targeting TCR V beta segments and 13 reverse primers targeting J beta segments. To estimate the number of reads per starting template, synthetic control templates were added to each sample at limiting dilution. Reads of 87 bp were generated by sequencing on the Illumina HiSeq System. On the study's bioinformatics: PCR and sequencing errors were removed by a nearest neighbor algorithm that merged closely related sequences. TCR overlap was measured as the percentage of unique tumor TCR beta sequences also present in the same patient's peripheral blood. The clones in this table, taken by TCRdb from immuneACCESS, are in-frame only. Not every clone is retained; where verified, under half of the shortfall comes from an unresolved V gene, and the cause of the rest is unknown. V and J calls and clone size are copied from that table; D and trimming were computed from the DNA. The sample yields about 87,000 clones; 70% to 90% were counted once. The ten biggest clones cover about 3% of the sample.

About this clone itself: It lacks a known antigen. One base away there is no much larger clone; base qualities are not given.

Rearrangement joined TRBV29-1 to TRBJ2-1; 12 bases in between match TRBD2. Source: blood, taken before dendritic cell vaccination. This clonotype was sampled from a human donor with glioblastoma. The CDR3 region has the sequence CSVEGLAGVYNEQFF. The DNA sequence reads TGCAGCGTTGAAGGACTAGCGGGGGTTTACAATGAGCAGTTCTTC.